The 30 T cell receptor beta chains presented below share a single source sample, sequenced in a study of blood T cell repertoires in COVID-19. TCRdb's copy holds only in-frame clones and misses some; the assay was immunoSEQ multiplex PCR. The sample includes 200,000 to 250,000 clones, 86% of them seen just once. The sample was PBMCs or T cells enriched from blood (not recorded which). The receptors derive from a woman in her fifties or sixties in a cohort exposed to, infected with or recovered from COVID-19 (not recorded which).

J is TRBJ2-5 and V is TRBV15; 9 bases are shared with TRBD2. V was clipped by 0 bases and J by 5 bases; unmatched bases: 4. The germline CDR1 and CDR2 sequences are LNHNV and YYDKDF (reference sequence). This CDR3 is built from 15 residues. The CDR3 region is CATSRDGTSWETQYF. CDR3 sequence (DNA): TGTGCCACCAGCAGAGATGGGACTAGCTGGGAGACCCAGTACTTC.

The DNA of the CDR3 is TGTGCCAGCAGTTACTCGACGTTACGGGGAGTTGGCTACACCTTC. Residues: CASSYSTLRGVGYTF. The chain combines TRBV6-6 with TRBJ1-2; no clear D gene. The CDR3 is 15 amino acids. CDR1 is MNHNY, CDR2 SVGAGI, per germline (reference sequence). V lost 0 bases and J lost 7, with 15 bases in between.

The V gene is TRBV28, the J gene TRBJ1-2; D perhaps matches TRBD1 (6 bases). Germline V gives CDR1 MDHEN, CDR2 SYDVKM. The CDR3 runs to 14 residues. Trimming took off 2 bases at V and 2 bases at J, with 9 bases between the two ends. The CDR3 spells CASSLAGVNYGYTF. The CDR3 DNA reads TGTGCCAGCAGTTTAGCAGGGGTAAACTATGGCTACACCTTC.

V usage is TRBV10-3 and J usage is TRBJ2-1; 8 positions agree with TRBD1. This CDR3 comprises 13 residues. Germline CDR1 is ENHRY and CDR2 is SYGVKD. V was pared by 7 bases and J by 4 bases, with 3 bases of the junction left unmatched. The CDR3 bases are TGTGCCATCACAGGGGGCGGGTACAATGAGCAGTTCTTC. The encoded protein is CAITGGGYNEQFF.

The J gene is TRBJ2-5, the V gene TRBV11-2, with D possibly matching TRBD1 (5 bases). Germline-derived CDR1 and CDR2 are SGHAT and FQNNGV. V dropped 4 bases and J dropped 1 base, with 10 bases sitting between them. The CDR3 runs to 14 residues. CDR3 sequence reads: CASSSRVGQETQYF. For the CDR3, the DNA is TGTGCCAGCAGCTCCAGGGTTGGCCAAGAGACCCAGTACTTC. The full variable domain, in which reference TRBV11-2 and TRBJ2-5 provide the parts outside the CDR3, is EAGVAQSPRYKIIEKRQSVAFWCNPISGHATLYWYQQILGQGPKLLIQFQNNGVVDDSQLPKDRFSAERLKGVDSTLKIQPAKLEDSAVYLCASSSRVGQETQYFGPGTRLLVL.

The V gene is TRBV3-1 (or the pseudogene TRBV3-2), the J gene TRBJ2-3; possible D gene TRBD1, 6 bases. Germline CDR1 and CDR2: LGHDT and YNNKEL (reference sequence). The length of the CDR3 is 15 residues. Between the trimmed V and J ends, which lost 1 base and 2 bases, there was a span of 10 bases. CDR3 bases: TGTGCCAGCAGCCAAGGGGGGCACAACACAGATACGCAGTATTTT. Encoded protein: CASSQGGHNTDTQYF.

This clone was recorded a few times. This chain uses TRBV6-1 with TRBJ1-1; possibly TRBD1 for D (6 bases). The ends were cut back, 7 bases at V and 7 bases at J, with 22 bases in the middle. The CDR3 extends over 15 amino acids. CDR1 is MNHNS and CDR2 is SASEGT in the germline V gene. CDR3 amino acids: CASTTLGAPILEAFF. The DNA of the CDR3 is TGTGCCAGCACTACCTTGGGGGCCCCAATTCTTGAAGCTTTCTTT.

V gene TRBV5-1 combines with J gene TRBJ1-3, with D unresolved. Between the trimmed V and J ends, which lost 9 bases and 2 bases, there was a span of 15 bases. The length of the CDR3 is 14 residues. Germline assignment: CDR1 SGHRS and CDR2 YFSETQ. The CDR3: CATQAGNTGNTIYF. CDR3 bases: TGCGCCACCCAGGCCGGGAACACTGGAAACACCATATATTTT.

The CDR3 loop reads CASSLGLYWEAFF. The CDR3 DNA reads as TGTGCCAGCAGTCTGGGCCTTTACTGGGAAGCTTTCTTT. V gene TRBV12-3 or TRBV12-4 combines with J gene TRBJ1-1; unclear D gene. V lost 5 bases and J lost 8, with 15 bases in between. The CDR3 spans 13 residues.

Written as DNA, the CDR3 is TGTGCCAGCAGCTTATCCTGGACTAGCGGGGTTAGCACAGATACGCAGTATTTT. Protein sequence: CASSLSWTSGVSTDTQYF. J is TRBJ2-3 and V is TRBV7-3; 12 bases fit TRBD2. Germline CDR1 reads SGHTA; CDR2 reads FQGTGA. Losses at the gene ends were 2 bases for V and 0 bases for J; bases not matched to a gene: 6. The CDR3 is 18 residues long.

V usage is TRBV7-9 and J usage is TRBJ2-5; 7 nucleotides agree with TRBD1. Germline loops: CDR1 SEHNR, CDR2 FQNEAQ (reference sequence). The CDR3 extends over 16 amino acids. The J segment lost 0 bases and the V segment lost 1 base, leaving 5 bases of the junction unmatched. The CDR3 loop is CASSLGGRGYQETQYF. In DNA form, the CDR3 reads TGTGCCAGCAGCTTAGGAGGCAGGGGGTACCAAGAGACCCAGTACTTC.

The V call is TRBV28, the J call TRBJ1-2, with D possibly matching TRBD1 (6 bases). The germline V gene has CDR1 MDHEN and CDR2 SYDVKM. With 5 bases removed from V and 2 bases from J, the gap between germline ends came to 18 bases. CDR3 size: 16 residues. CDR3 in DNA: TGTGCCAGCAGTGCACCAGGGGCGAGAGGCAACTATGGCTACACCTTC. It is translated as CASSAPGARGNYGYTF.

The gene calls are TRBV7-2 and TRBJ2-1; TRBD1 matches at 7 bases. The junction had 11 bases not matched to a gene; V was cut back by 7 bases and J by 2 bases. The CDR3 is made up of 16 amino acids. Germline CDR1 reads SGHTA; CDR2 reads FQGNSA. Here the CDR3 reads CASNTQRGRPYNEQFF. DNA of the CDR3: TGTGCCAGCAATACTCAGAGGGGGCGACCCTACAATGAGCAGTTCTTC.

This chain links TRBV2 with TRBJ1-5; D is unresolved. Germline V gene lookup returns CDR1 SNHLY and CDR2 FYNNEI. V was pared by 3 bases and J by 4 bases, with 7 bases between. The CDR3 runs 13 residues. CDR3 sequence reads: CASSDDYNQPQHF. The CDR3, as DNA: TGTGCCAGCAGTGACGACTATAATCAGCCCCAGCATTTT.

This sequence joins TRBV18 and TRBJ1-4; TRBD1 agrees at 7 bases. The germline CDR1 and CDR2 sequences are KGHSH and LQKENI. J lost 7 bases, V lost 0 bases, and 5 bases had no gene match. The CDR3 has 15 residues. The chain's CDR3 is CASSPPTGAGEKLFF. DNA of the CDR3: TGTGCCAGCTCACCACCCACAGGGGCGGGTGAAAAACTGTTTTTT.

Notes on this clone: The junction differs from germline at one of its ends, possibly a read error. The chain joins TRBV24-1 to TRBJ2-1, with TRBD2 matching over 11 bases. The CDR3 length is 13 residues. CDR1 is KGHDR and CDR2 is SFDVKD in the germline V gene. The CDR3 DNA sequence: TGTGCCACCAGTACCTCCCCTAGCGGGGGGAGGGTCTTC. It is translated as CATSTSPSGGRVF.

This sequence joins TRBV5-4 and TRBJ1-6, with 8 bases that match TRBD1. The J segment lost 7 bases and the V segment lost 4 bases, leaving 13 bases of the junction unmatched. The CDR3 contains 17 residues. Germline-derived CDR1 and CDR2 are SGHNT and YYREEE (reference sequence). CDR3 protein: CASSLTRGLSRNSPLHF. In DNA, the CDR3 is TGTGCCAGCAGCCTGACCAGGGGGCTATCGCGCAATTCACCCCTCCACTTT.

There are a few counts of this clone. The sample carries other DNA sequences with the same CDR3. This rearrangement joins TRBV5-4 to TRBJ1-6; 7 bases match TRBD1. CDR3 length: 14 residues. CDR1 and CDR2 from the germline V gene are SGHNT and YYREEE (reference sequence). The ends lost 4 bases at V and 6 bases at J; junction bases unmatched: 4. CDR3 sequence: CASSPGTVNSPLHF. The CDR3 region has the DNA TGTGCCAGCAGCCCCGGGACAGTTAATTCACCCCTCCACTTT.

This chain connects TRBV7-3 to TRBJ1-2; D is undetermined. From germline, CDR1 is SGHTA and CDR2 FQGTGA. Trimming removed 2 bases at V and 5 bases at J, with 18 bases between. The length of the CDR3 is 16 residues. The CDR3 DNA follows: TGTGCCAGCAGCTTACCCAGGATAGAGAACCCATATGGCTACACCTTC. Translated: CASSLPRIENPYGYTF.

The V and J genes are TRBV6-2 or TRBV6-3 and TRBJ2-7; D possibly corresponds to TRBD1 (6 bases). This CDR3 contains 16 residues. Germline CDR1 MNHEY, CDR2 SVGEGT. The V end was cut by 2 bases, the J end by 5 bases, with 19 bases between. CDR3 loop: CASSYPRGAGADEQYF. The CDR3 DNA reads as TGTGCCAGCAGTTACCCGAGAGGGGCAGGGGCCGACGAGCAGTACTTC.

The rearrangement joins TRBV29-1 to TRBJ1-1; D is undetermined. The CDR3 contains 13 residues. Deletions cut 3 bases from V and 5 bases from J, with 13 bases between. The germline gives CDR1 SQVTM, CDR2 ANQGSEA. CDR3 amino acids: CSVDSAAGTEAFF. CDR3 bases: TGCAGCGTTGATTCGGCGGCCGGGACTGAAGCTTTCTTT.

This chain joins TRBV4-1 and TRBJ2-7; the D gene is possibly TRBD2 (6 bases). CDR3 length: 16 amino acids. The germline V gene encodes CDR1 MGHRA and CDR2 YSYEKL. V was pared by 1 base and J by 6 bases, with 19 bases between. CDR3 in amino acids: CASSQGGRPGVGEQYF. Written as DNA, the CDR3 is TGCGCCAGCAGCCAAGGGGGTCGGCCGGGGGTGGGCGAGCAGTACTTC.

V usage is TRBV7-6 and J usage is TRBJ2-5; D might be TRBD2 (6 bases). This CDR3 spans 14 amino acids. Germline lookup yields CDR1 SGHVS and CDR2 FNYEAQ. Trimming took off 4 bases at V and 3 bases at J, with 12 bases between the two ends. CDR3 in DNA: TGTGCCAGCAGCTCTGAGGCGGGGAAAGAGACCCAGTACTTC. It specifies CASSSEAGKETQYF.

The V and J genes are TRBV5-6 and TRBJ1-3; tentatively, D is TRBD1 (5 bases). The CDR3 totals 15 residues. Germline V lookup: CDR1 SGHDT, CDR2 YYEEEE. V dropped 2 bases and J dropped 4 bases, with 13 bases sitting between them. For the CDR3, the DNA is TGTGCCAGCAGCTTCTTATGGGGCACCGGAAACACCATATATTTT. Protein sequence: CASSFLWGTGNTIYF. The whole variable domain, remainder taken from reference TRBV5-6 and TRBJ1-3, is DAGVTQSPTHLIKTRGQQVTLRCSPKSGHDTVSWYQQALGQGPQFIFQYYEEEERQRGNFPDRFSGHQFPNYSSELNVNALLLGDSALYLCASSFLWGTGNTIYFGEGSWLTVV.

The chain links TRBV5-4 to TRBJ1-1; 7 bases agree with TRBD1. CDR1 and CDR2 (germline): SGHNT, YYREEE (reference sequence). The CDR3 runs to 15 residues. Trimming cost V 3 bases and J 3 bases; bases outside gene matches: 8. As DNA, the CDR3 is TGTGCCAGCAGCTCTCCCCGTGACAGGGACACTGAAGCTTTCTTT. Its translation is CASSSPRDRDTEAFF.

The rearrangement joins TRBV18 to TRBJ1-5, with 7 bases matching TRBD1. The CDR3 runs 15 residues. V shed 6 bases and J 7 bases; nucleotides not matched to a gene: 12. CDR1 KGHSH and CDR2 LQKENI come from the germline V gene. CDR3 protein: CASSPSRGWEQPQHF. The CDR3, as DNA: TGTGCCAGCTCGCCATCCAGGGGGTGGGAGCAGCCCCAGCATTTT.

The chain is built from TRBV5-4 and TRBJ1-3; D might be TRBD1 (6 bases). V lost 4 bases to trimming and J lost 0 bases, with 14 bases between them. Germline lookup yields CDR1 SGHNT and CDR2 YYREEE (reference sequence). The CDR3 spans 16 residues. For the CDR3, the DNA is TGTGCCAGCAGCCCGGGGGGCTCATACTCTGGAAACACCATATATTTT. It yields the protein CASSPGGSYSGNTIYF.

V and J are TRBV5-6 and TRBJ2-1; 7 bases line up with TRBD2. Germline-derived CDR1 and CDR2 are SGHDT and YYEEEE. The CDR3 spans 16 residues. V was pared by 5 bases and J by 0 bases, with 8 bases of the junction left unmatched. Written as DNA, the CDR3 is TGTGCCAGCAGAGATCTAGCGGCGAGCTCCTACAATGAGCAGTTCTTC. Residues: CASRDLAASSYNEQFF.

The chain uses TRBV5-1 and TRBJ2-5; tentative D call: TRBD1 (5 bases). This CDR3 spans 16 amino acids. Trimming left V 4 bases short and J 1 base short, with 17 bases between. Germline assignment: CDR1 SGHRS and CDR2 YFSETQ. The CDR3 loop is CASSPNGRRGQETQYF. The DNA for the CDR3 is TGCGCCAGCAGCCCGAACGGCCGTAGGGGCCAAGAGACCCAGTACTTC. The complete variable domain, with remaining parts taken from reference TRBV5-1 and TRBJ2-5, reads KAGVTQTPRYLIKTRGQQVTLSCSPISGHRSVSWYQQTPGQGLQFLFEYFSETQRNKGNFPGRFSGRQFSNSRSEMNVSTLELGDSALYLCASSPNGRRGQETQYFGPGTRLLVL.

This clone came up once. V gene TRBV6-2 or TRBV6-3 combines with J gene TRBJ1-5; no firm D call. Germline CDR1 reads MNHEY; CDR2 reads SVGEGT. Between the trimmed V and J ends, which lost 6 bases and 0 bases, there was a span of 9 bases. CDR3 size: 14 residues. The CDR3 DNA follows: TGTGCCAGCAGCGCGACAAATAGCAATCAGCCCCAGCATTTT. It encodes CASSATNSNQPQHF.